This T cell receptor beta chain was identified in a study of blood T cell repertoires in COVID-19. Study summary: Samples came from the United States, Italy and Spain, spanning acute and convalescent COVID-19.

After removal of 4 bases from V and 0 bases from J, the junction contained 13 bases not matched to a gene. This CDR3 spans 18 amino acids. The V gene's germline CDR1 is SGHRS and CDR2 YFSETQ. In the original workflow: Reference gene primer amplification gave nucleated cell count estimates. The table came from immunoSEQ multiplex PCR; TCRdb's copy has only in-frame clones and leaves some out. V and J calls and clone size are given by that table; D and trimming were obtained from the DNA. The sample lists fewer than 300,000 clones, just under 90% seen once, with 5.5% to 8% in the top ten. Sequencing was performed on peripheral blood. The genes are TRBV5-1 and TRBJ2-1; 7 positions match TRBD2. The clonotype originates from a woman between 45 and 65 years old with COVID-19, enrolled during active disease. CDR3 residues: CASSKGLDPRSSYNEQFF. DNA of the CDR3: TGCGCCAGCAGCAAAGGACTAGATCCTCGGAGCTCCTACAATGAGCAGTTCTTC. Drawing the rest from reference TRBV5-1 and TRBJ2-1, the complete variable domain is KAGVTQTPRYLIKTRGQQVTLSCSPISGHRSVSWYQQTPGQGLQFLFEYFSETQRNKGNFPGRFSGRQFSNSRSEMNVSTLELGDSALYLCASSKGLDPRSSYNEQFFGPGTRLTVL.